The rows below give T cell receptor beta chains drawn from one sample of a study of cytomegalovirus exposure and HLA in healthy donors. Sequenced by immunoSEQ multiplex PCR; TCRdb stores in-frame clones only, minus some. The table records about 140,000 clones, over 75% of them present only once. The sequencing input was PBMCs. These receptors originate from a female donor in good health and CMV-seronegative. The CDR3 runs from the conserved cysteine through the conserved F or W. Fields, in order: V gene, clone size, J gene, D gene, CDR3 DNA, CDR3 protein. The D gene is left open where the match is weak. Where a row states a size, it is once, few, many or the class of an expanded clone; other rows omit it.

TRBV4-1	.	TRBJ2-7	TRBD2	TGCGCCAGCAGCCAATGGACTAGCGGGGGACCCTACGAGCAGTACTTC	CASSQWTSGGPYEQYF
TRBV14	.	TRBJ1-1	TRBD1	TGTGCCAGCAGCCTAAGAGACAGGGGCGAGATGAACACTGAAGCTTTCTTT	CASSLRDRGEMNTEAFF
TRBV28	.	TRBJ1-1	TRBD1	TGTGCCAGCAGTTTCTCAGGGGGCAGGGACACTGAAGCTTTCTTT	CASSFSGGRDTEAFF
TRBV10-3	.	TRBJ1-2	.	TGTGCCATCAGTGAGTCGGACAGAAGTAGCTACACCTTC	CAISESDRSSYTF
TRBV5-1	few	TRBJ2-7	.	TGCGCCAGCAGCTTGGCATCCAACTCCTACGAGCAGTACTTC	CASSLASNSYEQYF
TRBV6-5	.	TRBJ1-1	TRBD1	TGTGCCAGCAGTTACGTCAGGGGACAGACCTACACTGAAGCTTTCTTT	CASSYVRGQTYTEAFF
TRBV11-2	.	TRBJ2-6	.	TGTGCCAGCACCGAGGCACCGAACTCTGGGGCCAACGTCCTGACTTTC	CASTEAPNSGANVLTF
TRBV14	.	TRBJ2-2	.	TGTGCCAGCAGCTTCAGTGGCACCGGGGAGCTGTTTTTT	CASSFSGTGELFF
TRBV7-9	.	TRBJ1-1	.	TGTGCCAGCAGCCCCCCTAAGAACACTGAAGCTTTCTTT	CASSPPKNTEAFF
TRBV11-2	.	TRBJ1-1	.	TGTGCCAGCAGCTTAGAGGTGGGGAGCGAAGCTTTCTTT	CASSLEVGSEAFF
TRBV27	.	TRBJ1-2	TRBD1	TGTGCCAGCAGTCCACTCCTGACAGGGGGCTATGGCTACACCTTC	CASSPLLTGGYGYTF
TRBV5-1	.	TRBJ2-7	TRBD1	TGCGCCAGCAGCCCCCGGACAGGGACCTACGAGCAGTACTTC	CASSPRTGTYEQYF
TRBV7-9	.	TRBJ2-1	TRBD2	TGTGCCGATCGACGAGCGGGAGGTCAGAATGAGCAGTTCTTC	CADRRAGGQNEQFF
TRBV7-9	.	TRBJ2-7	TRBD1	TGTGCCAGCAGCCAGGGGGCGGGCCCAGAGCAGTACTTC	CASSQGAGPEQYF
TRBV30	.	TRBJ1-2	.	TGTGCCTGGAGTGTCCAGAATACCTATGGCTACACCTTC	CAWSVQNTYGYTF
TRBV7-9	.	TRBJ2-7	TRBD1	TGTGCCATCAGCGGACAGGGCTACGAGCAGTACTTC	CAISGQGYEQYF
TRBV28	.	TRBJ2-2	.	TGTGCCAGCAGTTTGGTGGGGGCCTACACCGGGGAGCTGTTTTTT	CASSLVGAYTGELFF
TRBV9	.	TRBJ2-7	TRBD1	TGTGCCAGCAGCGTAGCCCAGGGGGCCTACGAGCAGTACTTC	CASSVAQGAYEQYF
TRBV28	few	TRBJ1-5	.	TGTGCCAGCACCTTGGGGGGGTTGGGCAATCAGCCCCAGCATTTT	CASTLGGLGNQPQHF
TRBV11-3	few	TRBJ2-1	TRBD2	TGTGCCAGCACCCCGGGGACTAGCGCAGACAATGAGCAGTTCTTC	CASTPGTSADNEQFF
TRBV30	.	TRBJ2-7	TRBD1	TGTGCCTGGAAGGGGGCTCGCTACGAGCAGTACTTC	CAWKGARYEQYF
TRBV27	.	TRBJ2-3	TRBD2	TGTGCCAGCAGTCTTACCCGACTAGCGGGAGGGCGCACAGATACGCAGTATTTT	CASSLTRLAGGRTDTQYF
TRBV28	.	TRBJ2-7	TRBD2	TGTGCCAGCGGGACTAGCGGATCCTACGAGCAGTACTTC	CASGTSGSYEQYF
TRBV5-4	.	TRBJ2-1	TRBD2	TGTGCCAGCAGCTTGTTGGTTTTGGCTAGCGGGAATGATGAGCAGTTCTTC	CASSLLVLASGNDEQFF
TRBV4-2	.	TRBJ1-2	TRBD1	TGTGCCAGCAGCCCCGGGACAGGTCGATATGGCTACACCTTC	CASSPGTGRYGYTF
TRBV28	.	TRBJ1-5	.	TGTGCCAGCAGTTTTGGAAGAGGGAATCAGCCCCAGCATTTT	CASSFGRGNQPQHF
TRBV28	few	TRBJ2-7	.	TGTGCCAGCAGTCCCCCCGGTCCCCTAACCCTCGAGCAGTACTTC	CASSPPGPLTLEQYF